This TCR beta chain was recovered during a study of OX40 agonist ivuxolimab in advanced cancers. The ends were cut back, 5 bases at V and 3 bases at J, with 8 bases in the middle. Per germline, CDR1 SGHVS and CDR2 FNYEAQ. The length of the CDR3 is 12 residues. Samples were taken at baseline and on day 1 of cycles 4 and 7. TCRdb's table, derived via immunoSEQ multiplex PCR, lists solely in-frame clones and lacks some. The table has just under 65,000 clones, about 90% seen once. The chain couples TRBV7-6 to TRBJ2-7, with D unresolved. The sequence derives from an adult with an advanced solid tumor such as melanoma, head and neck, liver or kidney cancer. The sequenced sample was CD4+ or CD8+ T cells sorted from blood, obtained in a trial of the OX40 agonist ivuxolimab. CDR3 sequence (DNA): TGTGCCAGCAGCCCCCATGGCTACGAGCAGTACTTC. This gives the protein CASSPHGYEQYF.